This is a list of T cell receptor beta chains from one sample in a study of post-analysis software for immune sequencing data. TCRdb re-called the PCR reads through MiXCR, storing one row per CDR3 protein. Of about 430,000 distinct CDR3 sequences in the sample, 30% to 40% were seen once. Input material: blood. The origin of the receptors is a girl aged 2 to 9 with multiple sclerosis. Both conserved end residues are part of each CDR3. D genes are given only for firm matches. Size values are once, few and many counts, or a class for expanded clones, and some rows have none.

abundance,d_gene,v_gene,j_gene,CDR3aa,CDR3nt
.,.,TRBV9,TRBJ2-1,CASSDPESGTIYNEQFF,TGTGCCAGCAGCGACCCCGAGTCAGGGACGATCTACAATGAGCAGTTCTTC
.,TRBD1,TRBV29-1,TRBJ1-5,CSVIDRGHQPQHF,TGCAGCGTTATTGACAGGGGGCATCAGCCCCAGCATTTT
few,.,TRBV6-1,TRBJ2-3,CASRPQFTGTDTQYF,TGTGCCAGCAGACCCCAGTTTACAGGCACAGATACGCAGTATTTT
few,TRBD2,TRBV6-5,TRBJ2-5,CASSPISGEGETQYF,TGTGCCAGCAGCCCCATATCGGGGGAGGGAGAGACCCAGTACTTC
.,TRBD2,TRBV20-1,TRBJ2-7,CSARDSGGYEQYF,TGCAGTGCTAGAGATAGCGGGGGCTACGAGCAGTACTTC
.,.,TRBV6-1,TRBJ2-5,CAGTRPSQETQYF,TGTGCCGGCACGCGGCCATCCCAAGAGACCCAGTACTTC
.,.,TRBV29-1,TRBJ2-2,CSVSGVPTNTGELFF,TGCAGCGTATCAGGGGTCCCCACGAACACCGGGGAGCTGTTTTTT
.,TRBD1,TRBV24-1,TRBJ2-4,CATSDRTGSGAKNIQYF,TGTGCCACCAGTGATAGGACAGGGTCGGGGGCCAAAAACATTCAGTACTTC
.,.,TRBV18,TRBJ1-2,CATRGQINYGYTF,TGTGCCACCCGTGGACAGATTAACTATGGCTACACCTTC
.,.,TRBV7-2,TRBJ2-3,CASSRQLQDTQYF,TGTGCCAGCAGCCGACAACTCCAAGATACGCAGTATTTT
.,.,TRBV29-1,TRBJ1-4,CSGAQGTNEKLFF,TGCAGCGGCGCACAGGGAACTAATGAAAAACTGTTTTTT
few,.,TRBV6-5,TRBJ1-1,CASRRAGTMNTEAFF,TGTGCCAGCAGGAGGGCAGGGACCATGAACACTGAAGCTTTCTTT
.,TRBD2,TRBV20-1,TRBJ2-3,CSAIRRLAGDTDTQYF,TGCAGTGCTATCCGCCGACTAGCGGGAGACACAGATACGCAGTATTTT
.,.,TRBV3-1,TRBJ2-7,CASSQDSSEQYF,TGTGCCAGCAGCCAAGACAGCTCCGAGCAGTACTTC
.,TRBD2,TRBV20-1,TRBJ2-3,CSARDQRGTSSDTQYF,TGCAGTGCTAGAGACCAGCGCGGGACTAGTTCGGATACGCAGTATTTT
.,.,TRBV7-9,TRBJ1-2,CASSLGGSYYGYTF,TGTGCCAGCAGCTTAGGGGGAAGCTACTATGGCTACACCTTC
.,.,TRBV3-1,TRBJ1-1,CASSQEKFLGAFF,TGTGCCAGCAGCCAAGAGAAATTCTTGGGAGCTTTCTTT
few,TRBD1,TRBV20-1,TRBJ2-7,CSARIGGVDEQYF,TGCAGTGCTAGAATAGGGGGCGTAGACGAGCAGTACTTC
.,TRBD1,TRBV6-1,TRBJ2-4,CASSPGTGPPWGKNIQYF,TGTGCCAGCAGTCCTGGGACAGGCCCACCGTGGGGCAAAAACATTCAGTACTTC
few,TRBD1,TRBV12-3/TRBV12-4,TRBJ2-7,CASSGPGQASYEQYF,TGTGCCAGCAGCGGGCCAGGACAGGCCTCCTACGAGCAGTACTTC
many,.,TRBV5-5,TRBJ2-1,CASTTGTLEGYEQFF,TGTGCCAGCACCACCGGGACTCTCGAGGGCTATGAGCAGTTCTTC
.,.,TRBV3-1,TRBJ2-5,CASSQDSAGETQYF,TGTGCCAGCAGCCAAGATTCGGCAGGCGAGACCCAGTACTTC
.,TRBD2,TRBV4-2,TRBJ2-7,CASSQRAPQGPTSRPYEQYF,TGTGCCAGCAGCCAACGGGCCCCCCAAGGGCCGACTAGCAGACCCTACGAGCAGTACTTC
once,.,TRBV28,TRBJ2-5,CASSRPLEQYF,TGTGCCAGCAGCCGACCACTTGAGCAGTACTTC
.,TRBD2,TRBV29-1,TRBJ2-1,CSVGGSPYNEQFF,TGCAGCGTCGGGGGGAGTCCTTACAATGAGCAGTTCTTC
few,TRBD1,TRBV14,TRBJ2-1,CASSLRQGQLYNEQFF,TGTGCCAGCAGCCTTCGACAGGGACAGCTTTACAATGAGCAGTTCTTC
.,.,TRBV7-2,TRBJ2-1,CASSLGGGSGNEQFF,TGTGCCAGCAGCTTGGGGGGCGGTAGTGGGAATGAGCAGTTCTTC
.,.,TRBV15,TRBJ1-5,CATRSRTGNHQPQHF,TGTGCCACCAGAAGCCGAACAGGGAACCATCAGCCCCAGCATTTT
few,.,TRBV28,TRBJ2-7,CASSFSQGSYEQYF,TGTGCCAGCAGTTTCTCACAGGGCTCCTACGAGCAGTACTTC
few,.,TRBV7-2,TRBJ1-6,CASSERPSSYNSPLHF,TGTGCCAGCAGCGAAAGACCCAGCTCCTATAATTCACCCCTCCACTTT
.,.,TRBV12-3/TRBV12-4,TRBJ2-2,CASSLSRWGVFF,TGTGCCAGCAGTTTATCCCGATGGGGTGTGTTTTTT
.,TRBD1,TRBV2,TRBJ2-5,CASSQTGVETQYF,TGTGCCAGCAGCCAGACAGGGGTAGAGACCCAGTACTTC
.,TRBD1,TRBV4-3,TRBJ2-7,CASSRGQTGKDEQYF,TGCGCCAGCAGCCGCGGGCAGACAGGGAAGGACGAGCAGTACTTC
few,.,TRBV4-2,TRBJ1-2,CASSQEVGRNYGYTF,TGTGCCAGCAGCCAAGAAGTGGGACGGAACTATGGCTACACCTTC
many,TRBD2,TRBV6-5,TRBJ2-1,CASSLGGVRNEQFF,TGTGCCAGCAGTCTGGGAGGGGTGCGCAATGAGCAGTTCTTC
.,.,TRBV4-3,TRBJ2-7,CASSEGLGAVYEQYF,TGCGCCAGCAGCGAAGGCCTCGGGGCAGTCTACGAGCAGTACTTC
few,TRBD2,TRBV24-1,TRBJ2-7,CATSDLTREPSYEQYF,TGTGCCACCAGTGATTTGACGCGGGAGCCTTCCTACGAGCAGTACTTC
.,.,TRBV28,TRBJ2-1,CASSVWAKKYNEQFF,TGTGCCAGCAGCGTATGGGCGAAGAAGTACAATGAGCAGTTCTTC
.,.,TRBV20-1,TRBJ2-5,CSARNSRALYNEQYF,TGCAGTGCTAGGAATAGCAGGGCACTCTACAATGAGCAGTACTTC
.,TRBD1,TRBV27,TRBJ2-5,CASSSDRELVETQYF,TGTGCCAGCAGTTCCGACAGGGAGTTGGTAGAGACCCAGTACTTC
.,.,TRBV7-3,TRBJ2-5,CASSLTGLAIETQYF,TGTGCCAGCAGCTTAACGGGACTTGCCATCGAGACCCAGTACTTC
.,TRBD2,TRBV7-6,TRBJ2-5,CASSLRGGPGRTQYF,TGTGCCAGCAGCTTGCGCGGGGGGCCTGGTAGGACCCAGTACTTC
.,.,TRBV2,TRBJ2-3,CASSEGRTDTQYF,TGTGCCAGCAGTGAGGGCCGCACAGATACGCAGTATTTT
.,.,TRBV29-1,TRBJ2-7,CSVEDIVDRRYEQYF,TGCAGCGTTGAAGATATCGTAGACAGACGTTACGAGCAGTACTTC
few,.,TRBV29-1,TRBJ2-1,CSVATSGTDEQFF,TGCAGCGTTGCGACGTCAGGGACCGATGAGCAGTTCTTC
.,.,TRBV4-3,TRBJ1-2,CASSQVGRGNGGYTF,TGCGCCAGCAGCCAAGTCGGCAGGGGCAACGGTGGCTACACCTTC
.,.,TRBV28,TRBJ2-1,CATLNWVGDEQFF,TGTGCCACCCTAAACTGGGTCGGGGATGAGCAGTTCTTC
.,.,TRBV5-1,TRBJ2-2,CASSPRTFDTGELFF,TGCGCCAGCAGCCCCCGGACCTTCGACACCGGGGAGCTGTTTTTT
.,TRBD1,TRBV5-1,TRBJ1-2,CASSPLDRAVQDGYTF,TGCGCCAGCAGCCCCCTGGACAGGGCGGTACAGGATGGCTACACCTTC
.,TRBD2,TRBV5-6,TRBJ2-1,CASSLGGSHEQFF,TGTGCCAGCAGTTTGGGAGGGTCCCATGAGCAGTTCTTC
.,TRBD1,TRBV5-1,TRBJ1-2,CASSWGRDRANYGYTF,TGCGCCAGCAGCTGGGGACGGGACAGGGCTAACTATGGCTACACCTTC
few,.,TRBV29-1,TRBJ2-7,CSVEAPGWIEQYF,TGCAGCGTTGAAGCCCCTGGTTGGATCGAGCAGTACTTC
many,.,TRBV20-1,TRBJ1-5,CSAQENSNQPQHF,TGCAGTGCTCAGGAGAATAGCAATCAGCCCCAGCATTTT
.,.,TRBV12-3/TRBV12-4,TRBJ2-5,CASTQGPGTQYF,TGTGCCAGCACGCAGGGCCCCGGGACCCAGTACTTC
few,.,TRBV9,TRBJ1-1,CASSSGVRRAGEAFF,TGTGCCAGCAGCTCAGGGGTGAGGCGAGCTGGTGAAGCTTTCTTT
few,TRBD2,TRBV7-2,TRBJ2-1,CASSSQTGLAGLTYNEQFF,TGTGCCAGCAGCTCCCAAACGGGACTAGCGGGCCTTACCTACAATGAGCAGTTCTTC
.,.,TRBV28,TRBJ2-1,CAARRDAVTEQFF,TGTGCCGCCCGGAGGGACGCAGTAACGGAGCAGTTCTTC
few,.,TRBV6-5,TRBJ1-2,CASSFGQHGGYTF,TGTGCCAGCAGCTTCGGACAGCATGGAGGCTACACCTTC
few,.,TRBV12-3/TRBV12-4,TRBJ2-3,CASSFIASTDTQYF,TGTGCCAGCAGTTTCATCGCTAGCACAGATACGCAGTATTTT
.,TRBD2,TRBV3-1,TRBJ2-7,CASSSSGRLHEQYF,TGTGCCAGCAGCTCCAGCGGGAGGCTACACGAGCAGTACTTC